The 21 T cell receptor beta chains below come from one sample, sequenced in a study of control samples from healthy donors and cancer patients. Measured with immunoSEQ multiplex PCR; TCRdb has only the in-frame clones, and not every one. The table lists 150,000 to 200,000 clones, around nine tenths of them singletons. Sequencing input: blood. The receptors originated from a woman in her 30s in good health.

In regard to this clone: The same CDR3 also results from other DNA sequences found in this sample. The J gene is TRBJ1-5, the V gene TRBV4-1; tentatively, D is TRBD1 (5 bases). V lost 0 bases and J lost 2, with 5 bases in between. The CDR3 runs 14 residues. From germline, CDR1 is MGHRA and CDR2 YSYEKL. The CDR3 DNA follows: TGCGCCAGCAGCCAAGACAGGGGCAATCAGCCCCAGCATTTT. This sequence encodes CASSQDRGNQPQHF.

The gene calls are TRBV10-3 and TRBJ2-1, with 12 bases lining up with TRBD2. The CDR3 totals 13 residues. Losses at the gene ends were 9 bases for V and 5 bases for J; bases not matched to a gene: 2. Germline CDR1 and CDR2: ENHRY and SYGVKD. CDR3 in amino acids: CAITSGRNNEQFF. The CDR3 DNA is TGTGCCATTACTAGCGGGAGGAACAATGAGCAGTTCTTC.

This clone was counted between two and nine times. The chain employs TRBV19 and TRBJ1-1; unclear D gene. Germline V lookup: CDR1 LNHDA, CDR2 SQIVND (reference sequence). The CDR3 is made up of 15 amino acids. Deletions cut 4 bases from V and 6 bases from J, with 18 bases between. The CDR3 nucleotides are TGTGCCAGTAGTACCGGGCAGGTTGGAGGAGCTGAAGCTTTCTTT. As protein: CASSTGQVGGAEAFF.

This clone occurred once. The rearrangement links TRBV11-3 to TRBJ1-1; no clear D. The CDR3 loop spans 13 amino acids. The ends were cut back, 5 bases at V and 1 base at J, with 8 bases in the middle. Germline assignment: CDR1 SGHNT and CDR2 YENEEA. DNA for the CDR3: TGTGCCAGCAGCGTCGATCCGAACACTGAAGCTTTCTTT. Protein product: CASSVDPNTEAFF.

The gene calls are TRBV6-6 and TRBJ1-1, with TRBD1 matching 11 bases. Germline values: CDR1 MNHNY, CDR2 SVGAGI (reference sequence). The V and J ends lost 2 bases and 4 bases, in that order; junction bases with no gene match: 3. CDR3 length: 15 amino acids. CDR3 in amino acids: CASSYPGQGGTEAFF. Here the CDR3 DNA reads TGTGCCAGCAGTTACCCGGGACAGGGGGGCACTGAAGCTTTCTTT.

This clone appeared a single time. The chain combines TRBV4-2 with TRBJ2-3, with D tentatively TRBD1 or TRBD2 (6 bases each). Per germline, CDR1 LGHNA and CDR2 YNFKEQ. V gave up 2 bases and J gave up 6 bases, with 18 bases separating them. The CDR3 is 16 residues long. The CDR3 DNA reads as TGTGCCAGCAGCCAATCTCCGGGGGCCTCCGGGGATACGCAGTATTTT. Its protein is CASSQSPGASGDTQYF.

This chain's CDR3 is CASSLQQGDEQYF. Written as DNA, the CDR3 is TGTGCCAGCAGCCTCCAACAGGGCGACGAGCAGTACTTC. The gene calls are TRBV12-3 or TRBV12-4 and TRBJ2-7; tentative D call: TRBD1 (6 bases). Trimming left V 6 bases short and J 5 bases short, with 14 bases between. This CDR3 has 13 residues.

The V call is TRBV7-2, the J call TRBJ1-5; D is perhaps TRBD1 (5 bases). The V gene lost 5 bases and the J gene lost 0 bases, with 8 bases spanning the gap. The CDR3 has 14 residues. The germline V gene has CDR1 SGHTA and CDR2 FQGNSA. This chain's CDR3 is CASSGGGSNQPQHF. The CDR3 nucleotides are TGTGCCAGCAGCGGGGGGGGTAGCAATCAGCCCCAGCATTTT.

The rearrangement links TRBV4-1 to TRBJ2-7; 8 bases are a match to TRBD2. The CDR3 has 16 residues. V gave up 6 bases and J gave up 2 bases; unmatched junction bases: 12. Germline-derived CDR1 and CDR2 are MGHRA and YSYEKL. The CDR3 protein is CASSPAGLAATYEQYF. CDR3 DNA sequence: TGCGCCAGCAGTCCCGCCGGACTAGCCGCTACCTACGAGCAGTACTTC.

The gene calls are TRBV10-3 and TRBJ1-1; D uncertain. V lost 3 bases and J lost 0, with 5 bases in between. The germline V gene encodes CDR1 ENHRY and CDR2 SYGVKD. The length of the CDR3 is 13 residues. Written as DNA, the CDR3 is TGTGCCATCAGTGACAGACTGAACACTGAAGCTTTCTTT. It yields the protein CAISDRLNTEAFF.

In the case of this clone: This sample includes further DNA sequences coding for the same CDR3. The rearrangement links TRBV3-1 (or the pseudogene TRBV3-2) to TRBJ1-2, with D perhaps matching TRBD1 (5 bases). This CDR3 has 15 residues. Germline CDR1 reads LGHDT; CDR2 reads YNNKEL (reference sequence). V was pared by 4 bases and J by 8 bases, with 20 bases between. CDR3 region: CASSPRSGGAGGYTF. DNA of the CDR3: TGTGCCAGCAGCCCAAGGTCTGGAGGGGCGGGGGGCTACACCTTC.

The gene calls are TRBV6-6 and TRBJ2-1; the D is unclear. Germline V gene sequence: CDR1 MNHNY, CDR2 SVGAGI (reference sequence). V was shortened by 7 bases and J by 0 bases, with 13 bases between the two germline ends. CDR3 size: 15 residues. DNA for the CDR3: TGTGCCAGCATAGGTGGACCGAACTCCTACAATGAGCAGTTCTTC. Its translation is CASIGGPNSYNEQFF.

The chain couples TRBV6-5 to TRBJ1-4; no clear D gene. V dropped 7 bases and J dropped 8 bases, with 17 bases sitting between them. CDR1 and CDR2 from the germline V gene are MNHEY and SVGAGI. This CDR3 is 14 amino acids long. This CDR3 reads CASTERWRAEKLFF. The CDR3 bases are TGTGCCAGCACCGAGAGGTGGAGGGCGGAAAAACTGTTTTTT.

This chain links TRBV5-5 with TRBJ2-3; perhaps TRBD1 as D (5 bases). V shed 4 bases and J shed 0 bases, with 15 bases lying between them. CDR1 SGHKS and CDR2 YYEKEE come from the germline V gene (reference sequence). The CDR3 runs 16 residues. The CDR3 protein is CASSTPAGASTDTQYF. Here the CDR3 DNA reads TGTGCCAGCAGCACGCCTGCTGGGGCTAGCACAGATACGCAGTATTTT.

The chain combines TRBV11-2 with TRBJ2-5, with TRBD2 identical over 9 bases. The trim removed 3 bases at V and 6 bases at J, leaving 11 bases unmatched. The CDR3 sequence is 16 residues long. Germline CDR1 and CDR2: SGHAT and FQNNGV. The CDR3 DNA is TGTGCCAGCAGCTTTTCGACCGGGACTAGCATGAAGACCCAGTACTTC. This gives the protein CASSFSTGTSMKTQYF.

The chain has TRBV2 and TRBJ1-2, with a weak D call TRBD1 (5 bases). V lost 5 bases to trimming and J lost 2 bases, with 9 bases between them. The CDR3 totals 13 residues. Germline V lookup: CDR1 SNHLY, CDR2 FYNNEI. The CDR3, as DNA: TGTGCCAGCAGTTATAGGGACAACTATGGCTACACCTTC. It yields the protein CASSYRDNYGYTF.

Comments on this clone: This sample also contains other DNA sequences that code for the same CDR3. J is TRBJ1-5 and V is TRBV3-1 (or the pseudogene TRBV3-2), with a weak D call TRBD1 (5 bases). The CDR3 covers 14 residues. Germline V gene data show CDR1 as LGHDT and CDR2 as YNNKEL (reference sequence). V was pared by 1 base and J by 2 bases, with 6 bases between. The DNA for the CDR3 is TGTGCCAGCAGCCAAGGCAGGGGCAATCAGCCCCAGCATTTT. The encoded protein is CASSQGRGNQPQHF.

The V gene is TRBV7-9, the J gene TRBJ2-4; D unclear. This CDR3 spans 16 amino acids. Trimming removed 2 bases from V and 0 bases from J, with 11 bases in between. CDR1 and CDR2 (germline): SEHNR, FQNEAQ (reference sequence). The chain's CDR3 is CASSLYLSRAKNIQYF. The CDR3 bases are TGTGCCAGCAGCTTATACCTTTCACGAGCCAAAAACATTCAGTACTTC. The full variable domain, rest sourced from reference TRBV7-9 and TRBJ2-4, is DTGVSQNPRHKITKRGQNVTFRCDPISEHNRLYWYRQTLGQGPEFLTYFQNEAQLEKSRLLSDRFSAERPKGSFSTLEIQRTEQGDSAMYLCASSLYLSRAKNIQYFGAGTRLSVL.

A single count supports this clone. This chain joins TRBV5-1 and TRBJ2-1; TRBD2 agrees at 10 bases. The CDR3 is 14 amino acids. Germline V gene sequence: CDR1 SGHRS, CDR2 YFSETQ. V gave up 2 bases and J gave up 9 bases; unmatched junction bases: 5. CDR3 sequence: CASSLSGRATEQFF. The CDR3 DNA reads TGCGCCAGCAGCTTAAGCGGGAGGGCCACTGAGCAGTTCTTC.

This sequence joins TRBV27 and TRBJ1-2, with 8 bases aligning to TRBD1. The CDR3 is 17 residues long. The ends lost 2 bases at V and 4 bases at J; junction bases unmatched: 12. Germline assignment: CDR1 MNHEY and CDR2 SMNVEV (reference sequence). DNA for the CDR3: TGTGCCAGCAGTTTAGGGACCCTACAGGGGGGGGCCTATGGCTACACCTTC. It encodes CASSLGTLQGGAYGYTF.

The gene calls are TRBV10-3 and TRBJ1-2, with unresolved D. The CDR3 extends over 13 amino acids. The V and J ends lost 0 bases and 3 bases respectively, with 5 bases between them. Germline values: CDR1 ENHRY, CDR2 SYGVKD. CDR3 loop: CAISESKYYGYTF. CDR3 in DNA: TGTGCCATCAGTGAGTCCAAATACTATGGCTACACCTTC.